Reported below is one T cell receptor beta chain. It lacks a known antigen. Per-base qualities were not stored, and no clone one base away is much larger. This record comes from a study of OX40 agonist ivuxolimab in advanced cancers. Looking at the study overall: Ivuxolimab was a fully human IgG2 agonistic monoclonal antibody targeting the costimulatory receptor OX40 (CD134). Intravenous ivuxolimab was administered to patients every 2 weeks at six dose levels: 0.01, 0.1, 0.3, 1.5, 3 and 10 mg/kg. Of the roughly 54 patients in dose escalation, about 20 had hepatocellular carcinoma, some 15 had melanoma, 9 had renal cell carcinoma and 9 had head and neck cancer. The dose-escalation cohort was about 86% male with a mean age of 60 years, ranging from roughly 20 to 80. Prior anti-PD-1, anti-PD-L1 or anti-CTLA-4 therapy was permitted, and checkpoint inhibitors had been received by less than 45% of dose-escalation patients. Partial responses occurred in three dose-escalation patients: two with cutaneous melanoma and one with hepatocellular carcinoma. Peripheral TCRbeta sequencing was intended to test whether TCR sequence diversity was altered and clonal T-cell expansion was caused by ivuxolimab. The paper describes the monotherapy dose-escalation part (N of about 47 patients) of the phase I trial of ivuxolimab. What the authors observed across the whole study: After ivuxolimab, expanded clones were on average more numerous among CD8+ T cells than among CD4+ T cells. In the 0.1-3.0 mg/kg groups, partial responders were among the patients with the lowest normalized peripheral clonal expansion, particularly in CD8+ T cells. At doses from 0.1 to 3.0 mg/kg, clonal expansion was seen in both CD4+ and CD8+ blood T cells between baseline and week 6. The antigen specificity of the clonally expanded peripheral T cells was not determined. Low levels of normalized T-cell clonal expansion were also seen in some patients who did not respond.

Genomic DNA was isolated from the sorted cells so that the TCRbeta CDR3 region could be sequenced. The immunoSEQ Assay was used to sequence the TCRbeta CDR3 regions. Not all clones reach the TCRdb copy of this immuneACCESS table, which keeps in-frame sequences only. Checked studies attribute under half of the gap to unresolved V genes and leave the rest unexplained. This sample is represented by roughly 60,000 clones; about 94% of them were singletons. In total, the top ten clones hold roughly a fifth of the sample. V sheds 8 bases and J sheds 4 bases, leaving 8 bases between their ends. Taken from cysteine to phenylalanine, the CDR3 has 11 residues. This entry keeps only the CDR3 DNA: 33 bases, framed from base 1. Reading the germline V gene gives CDR1 MNHNS and CDR2 SASEGT. The trial excluded patients who had a history of autoimmune disease or who were on systemic immunosuppression. Peripheral blood for TCR sequencing was drawn from every dose cohort at baseline, at cycle 4 day 1 and at cycle 7 day 1. The samples were drawn from a first-in-human, open-label, multicenter phase I dose-escalation trial of ivuxolimab. Adults with locally advanced or metastatic melanoma, renal cell carcinoma, hepatocellular carcinoma or head and neck squamous cell carcinoma were enrolled in the trial. Before TCR sequencing, CD4+ and CD8+ T cells were separately sorted from peripheral blood.

The chain joins TRBV6-1 to TRBJ1-2, with no reliable assignment of the D segment. The origin of this receptor is an adult with an advanced solid tumor such as melanoma, head and neck, liver or kidney cancer. The sample was CD4+ or CD8+ T cells sorted from blood, taken in a trial of the OX40 agonist ivuxolimab. The DNA is as follows: TGTGCCAGCGGTCCAGGCTATGGCTACACCTTC. This codes for CASGPGYGYTF.